A selection of T cell receptor beta chains follows, all from one sample in a study of cytomegalovirus exposure and HLA in healthy donors. Assay: immunoSEQ multiplex PCR; the TCRdb copy retains only in-frame clones and omits some. The sample contains some 160,000 clones, about 77% of which appear only once. The sample comprised PBMCs. Receptors originate from a man aged 55 to 70 in good health and CMV-seronegative. Both conserved end residues are part of each CDR3. D genes are given only for firm matches.

d_gene,j_gene,v_gene,CDR3aa,CDR3nt
TRBD1,TRBJ1-2,TRBV28,CASSLLGQGLNYGYTF,TGTGCCAGCAGTCTACTCGGACAGGGCCTAAACTATGGCTACACCTTC
NA,TRBJ1-5,TRBV6-4,CASSDGRGKPQHF,TGTGCCAGCAGTGACGGCAGGGGTAAGCCCCAGCATTTT
NA,TRBJ1-5,TRBV12-2,CASRLRRGGNQPQHF,TGTGCAAGTCGCCTCCGGCGGGGGGGCAATCAGCCCCAGCATTTT
NA,TRBJ1-1,TRBV29-1,CSATREGEEAFF,TGCAGCGCCACGAGGGAGGGGGAGGAAGCTTTCTTT
NA,TRBJ2-2,TRBV5-4,CASTQNTGELFF,TGTGCCAGCACCCAGAACACCGGGGAGCTGTTTTTT
NA,TRBJ2-3,TRBV18,CASSPRISGSGTDTQYF,TGTGCCAGCTCACCACGGATTAGCGGCTCTGGCACAGATACGCAGTATTTT
NA,TRBJ2-1,TRBV2,CASSEIRGASYNEQFF,TGTGCCAGCAGTGAAATTCGGGGGGCCTCTTACAATGAGCAGTTCTTC
TRBD2,TRBJ2-1,TRBV29-1,CSVDPGLEIYNEQFF,TGCAGCGTGGACCCGGGACTAGAGATCTACAATGAGCAGTTCTTC
NA,TRBJ2-3,TRBV4-2,CASSFSGSEHTDTQYF,TGTGCCAGCAGCTTCTCTGGTAGCGAACACACAGATACGCAGTATTTT
NA,TRBJ1-5,TRBV6-5,CASSRGQQNNQPQHF,TGTGCCAGCAGCCGAGGACAGCAAAACAATCAGCCCCAGCATTTT
NA,TRBJ2-3,TRBV9,CASSPIRGTPTDTQYF,TGTGCCAGCAGCCCTATCAGGGGTACCCCCACAGATACGCAGTATTTT
TRBD1,TRBJ1-1,TRBV6-6,CASSPGTASGTEAFF,TGTGCCAGCAGTCCGGGGACAGCCTCGGGCACTGAAGCTTTCTTT
TRBD2,TRBJ2-3,TRBV27,CASSPQGGSTDTQYF,TGTGCCAGCAGTCCTCAGGGAGGGAGCACAGATACGCAGTATTTT
NA,TRBJ1-4,TRBV28,CASRPGREEKLFF,TGTGCCAGCAGACCCGGACGGGAAGAAAAACTGTTTTTT
NA,TRBJ1-2,TRBV7-9,CSSPARADESGYTF,TGTTCCAGCCCCGCCAGGGCCGACGAGAGTGGCTACACCTTC
NA,TRBJ2-5,TRBV7-3,CASRSQETQYF,TGTGCCAGCAGGTCTCAAGAGACCCAGTACTTC
NA,TRBJ1-1,TRBV6-5,CASSLWGVSEAFF,TGTGCCAGCAGCCTTTGGGGGGTCTCTGAAGCTTTCTTT
NA,TRBJ2-7,TRBV9,CASSVRPGTEGYEQYF,TGTGCCAGCAGCGTCCGGCCGGGGACTGAAGGCTACGAGCAGTACTTC